This T cell receptor (beta chain) derives from a study of cytomegalovirus exposure and HLA in healthy donors. The PCR ran on 60 Vbeta and 13 Jbeta primers. Libraries were prepared by immunoSEQ multiplex PCR; TCRdb keeps only in-frame clonotypes and omits some of them. The sample shows under 200,000 clones, 75% of them seen only once. Findings and limits, study-wide: Cytomegalovirus association was listed for 164 TCR beta chains. In a later analysis, TCR beta V- and J-gene trimming was associated with a missense DCLRE1C variant.

At the time of sampling, donors were nominally healthy, though unrecorded immune exposures were likely. For this clone: Its antigen is not identified.

CDR3 length: 14 residues. Germline CDR1 is SGHRS and CDR2 is YFSETQ. Trimming stripped 0 bases from V and 5 bases from J, with 8 bases between. This receptor was identified in a woman aged 45-65 years in good health and CMV-seropositive. What was sequenced was PBMCs. The V gene is TRBV5-1, the J gene TRBJ2-2; D is possibly TRBD2 (6 bases). The CDR3 DNA follows: TGCGCCAGCAGCTTGGCGGGGGAGACCGGGGAGCTGTTTTTT. Its translation: CASSLAGETGELFF. Drawing the rest from reference TRBV5-1 and TRBJ2-2, the complete variable domain is KAGVTQTPRYLIKTRGQQVTLSCSPISGHRSVSWYQQTPGQGLQFLFEYFSETQRNKGNFPGRFSGRQFSNSRSEMNVSTLELGDSALYLCASSLAGETGELFFGEGSRLTVL.